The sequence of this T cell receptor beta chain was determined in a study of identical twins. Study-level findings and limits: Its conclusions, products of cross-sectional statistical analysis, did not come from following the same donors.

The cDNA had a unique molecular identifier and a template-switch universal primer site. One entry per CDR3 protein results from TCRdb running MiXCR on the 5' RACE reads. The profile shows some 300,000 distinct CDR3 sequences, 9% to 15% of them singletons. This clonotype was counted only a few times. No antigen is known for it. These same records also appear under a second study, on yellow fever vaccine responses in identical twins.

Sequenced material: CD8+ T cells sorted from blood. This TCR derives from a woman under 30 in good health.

The CDR3 spells CASSATGSTEAFF. Here the CDR3 DNA reads TGTGCCAGCAGTGCCACCGGTAGCACTGAAGCTTTCTTT. The chain is built from TRBV6-1 and TRBJ1-1; the D is unclear. Germline V lookup: CDR1 MNHNS, CDR2 SASEGT. V was shortened by 4 bases and J by 4 bases, with 10 bases between the two germline ends. The CDR3 is made up of 13 amino acids.